The 10 T cell receptor beta chains listed next were all sequenced from one sample in a study of control samples from healthy donors and cancer patients. Here immunoSEQ multiplex PCR was the method, and the copy in TCRdb shows in-frame clones only, minus some. The table lists fewer than 65,000 clones, over 85% of them singletons. Sequenced: PBMCs. All receptors derive from a middle-aged man with colorectal cancer.

This clone was detected only a few times. This chain links TRBV28 with TRBJ2-1; TRBD2 aligns across 7 bases. CDR3 length: 16 residues. CDR1 is MDHEN and CDR2 is SYDVKM in the germline V gene. V trimming: 2 bases; J trimming: 1 base; junction bases outside the gene matches: 5. The CDR3 DNA follows: TGTGCCAGCAGTTTACTCGCGGGAGCATCCTACAATGAGCAGTTCTTC. Amino acids: CASSLLAGASYNEQFF.

The chain carries TRBV5-1 and TRBJ1-1; 7 bases are shared with TRBD1. With V trimmed by 4 bases and J by 4 bases, 4 bases remained unmatched. The CDR3 length is 13 residues. Germline CDR1 and CDR2: SGHRS and YFSETQ. The CDR3 DNA reads TGCGCCAGCAGCACCCCAGGGGGCACTGAAGCTTTCTTT. It translates to CASSTPGGTEAFF.

This clone occurred a few times. The chain has TRBV7-3 and TRBJ2-2, with 8 bases that match TRBD1. V shed 6 bases, J shed 5 bases, and the junction held 8 bases outside the gene matches. Looked up from germline, CDR1 is SGHTA and CDR2 is FQGTGA. The CDR3 loop spans 15 amino acids. CDR3 amino acids: CASSLGQGRTGELFF. The CDR3 DNA is TGTGCCAGCAGTCTCGGACAGGGAAGGACCGGGGAGCTGTTTTTT.

The V gene is TRBV5-1, the J gene TRBJ2-5; 9 bases line up with TRBD1. The CDR3 is 13 residues long. Germline lookup yields CDR1 SGHRS and CDR2 YFSETQ. The J segment lost 3 bases and the V segment lost 3 bases, leaving 0 bases of the junction unmatched. The DNA of the CDR3 is TGCGCCAGCAGCTGGGACAGGGAAGAGACCCAGTACTTC. Its translation is CASSWDREETQYF.

V is TRBV5-1 and J is TRBJ2-1; tentative D call: TRBD2 (6 bases). Germline values: CDR1 SGHRS, CDR2 YFSETQ. Trimming took 4 bases from V and 4 from J, leaving 9 bases between them. This CDR3 spans 13 amino acids. Here the CDR3 DNA reads TGCGCCAGCAGCCGACGGGGGTACAATGAGCAGTTCTTC. Protein sequence: CASSRRGYNEQFF.

This clone was detected only once. The gene calls are TRBV21-1 and TRBJ1-2; TRBD1 is taken as the D call from the table, unchecked against the DNA. TRBV21-1 counts as a pseudogene. The CDR3 is 14 amino acids. The CDR3 sequence: CASSKDRTSYGYTF. CDR3 sequence (DNA): TGTGCCAGCAGCAAGGACAGGACATCCTATGGCTACACCTTC.

The chain couples TRBV28 to TRBJ2-7, with D perhaps TRBD1 or TRBD2 (5 bases each). This CDR3 comprises 13 residues. Trimming left V 7 bases short and J 4 bases short, with 14 bases between. The germline V gene encodes CDR1 MDHEN and CDR2 SYDVKM. The CDR3 loop is CASTSNWGYEQYF. DNA of the CDR3: TGTGCCAGCACCTCGAATTGGGGGTACGAGCAGTACTTC.

The chain has TRBV14 and TRBJ2-7; D is perhaps TRBD1 (5 bases). CDR1 SGHDN and CDR2 FVKESK come from the germline V gene. This CDR3 contains 13 residues. V was trimmed by 0 bases and J by 4 bases, leaving 7 bases between them. The DNA of the CDR3 is TGTGCCAGCAGCCAAGACCAGGGATACGAGCAGTACTTC. It is translated as CASSQDQGYEQYF.

The chain recombines TRBV4-3 with TRBJ1-6; a possible D gene is TRBD1 (5 bases). Germline lookup yields CDR1 LGHNA and CDR2 YSLEER. V was clipped by 1 base and J by 7 bases, with 11 bases between them. The CDR3 totals 15 residues. In DNA form, the CDR3 reads TGCGCCAGCAGCCAAGTAAAGGGGCGGAATTCACCCCTCCACTTT. Translated: CASSQVKGRNSPLHF.

CDR3 sequence (DNA): TGTGCCAGCAGGGACGGCTATAATTCACCCCTCCACTTT. Translation: CASRDGYNSPLHF. V is TRBV3-1 (or the pseudogene TRBV3-2) and J is TRBJ1-6; no firm D call. CDR3 length: 13 amino acids. V was cut by 6 bases and J by 3 bases, with 6 bases left in between. The germline gives CDR1 LGHDT, CDR2 YNNKEL (reference sequence).